This TCR beta chain was profiled in a study of beta chain features in type 1 diabetes. Study-wide findings and caveats: Sequencing from cDNA could over-represent high-TCR-expressing cells.

The whole isolated RNA underwent reverse transcription, so sequencing captured expressed TCRB transcripts. Generated by immunoSEQ multiplex PCR, the TCRdb table keeps only in-frame clones and is missing some. The sample contains tens of thousands of clones, around 50% of which appear only once. A word on this clone: The antigen remains undetermined.

Germline CDR1 is SGHRS and CDR2 is YFSETQ. The CDR3 runs to 14 residues. Specimen: Tregs from blood. The TCR comes from a woman between 18 and 30 years old in good health. V usage is TRBV5-1 and J usage is TRBJ2-5, with D possibly matching TRBD1 (6 bases). TRBJ2-7 explains the end of the DNA better; the J call may be wrong. As DNA, the CDR3 is TGCGCCAGCAGCTTGGACAGGGAATACTACGAGCAGTACTTC. This translates into CASSLDREYYEQYF.